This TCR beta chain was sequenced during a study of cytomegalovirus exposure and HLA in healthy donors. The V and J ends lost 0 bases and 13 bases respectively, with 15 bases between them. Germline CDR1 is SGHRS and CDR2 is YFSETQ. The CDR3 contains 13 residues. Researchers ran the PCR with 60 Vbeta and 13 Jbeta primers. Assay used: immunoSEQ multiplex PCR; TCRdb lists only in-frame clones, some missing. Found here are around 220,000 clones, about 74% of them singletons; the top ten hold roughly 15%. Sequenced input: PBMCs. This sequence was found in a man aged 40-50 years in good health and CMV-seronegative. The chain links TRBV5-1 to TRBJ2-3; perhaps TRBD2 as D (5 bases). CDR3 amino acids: CASSLENRGWEYF. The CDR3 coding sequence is TGCGCCAGCAGCTTGGAAAATCGGGGTTGGGAGTATTTT.